A selection of T cell receptor beta chains follows, all from one sample in a study of beta chain features in type 1 diabetes. Clones were sequenced by immunoSEQ multiplex PCR, and TCRdb holds only the in-frame ones, with some missing. Of a few hundred thousand clones in the sample, roughly a fifth are singletons; the top ten hold about 0.045%. Sequenced input: naive CD4+ T cells from blood. Receptors were obtained from a woman under 30 in good health. Each CDR3 is given with its conserved first and last residue.

cdr3_aa	v_call	j_call
CASSLTVYNTEAFF	TRBV7-9	TRBJ1-1
CASSESSRNNQPQHF	TRBV2	TRBJ1-5
CASSLWGGTDTQYF	TRBV5-1	TRBJ2-3
CASSSRQRADNEQFF	TRBV7-9	TRBJ2-1
CASSMGRGLGTEAFF	TRBV19	TRBJ1-1
CASSPQGATGELFF	TRBV11-2	TRBJ2-2
CASSSGETQYF	TRBV7-2	TRBJ2-5
CSVARTIMNTEAFF	TRBV29-1	TRBJ1-1
CASFIRDTEAFF	TRBV5-1	TRBJ1-1
CASSLHRGSYNEQFF	TRBV2	TRBJ2-1
CAWRAPFYLNTEAFF	TRBV30	TRBJ1-1
CASRPSGVSYEQYF	TRBV27	TRBJ2-7
CSVGSQREQFF	TRBV29-1	TRBJ2-1
CSGRENTEAFF	TRBV20-1	TRBJ1-1
CASSPDRGNEQYF	TRBV18	TRBJ2-7
CASSLWGGLSTDTQYF	TRBV7-2	TRBJ2-3
CAWSDGRNTGELFF	TRBV30	TRBJ2-2
CASSTGTSGYNEQFF	TRBV10-1	TRBJ2-1
CASSLRGQDYGYTF	TRBV9	TRBJ1-2